Below, 13 T cell receptor beta chains from the same sample are listed, as sequenced in a study of blood T cell repertoires in COVID-19 (dated by TCRdb to between 2020 and 2021). Library preparation used the immunoSEQ multiplex PCR assay. Imported from immuneACCESS, the table was reduced by TCRdb to in-frame sequences with V and J called. These copies leave out some clones; in studies compared against another copy, an unresolved V gene accounts for under half, and the cause of the remainder is not known. Present in this sample are roughly 29,000 clones, approximately 88% of which were seen just once. The ten largest make up 9% to 10% of the sample. The specimen sequenced was peripheral blood. Every receptor here comes from a man older than 75 with active COVID-19.

The rearrangement uses TRBV5-1 and TRBJ2-3; TRBD1 might be the D (5 bases). There are 15 residues in the CDR3. The germline V and J ends were trimmed by 7 bases and 0 bases, with 15 bases remaining between them. CDR1 and CDR2 from the germline V gene are SGHRS and YFSETQ. The CDR3 here is CASSRAAPSTDTQYF. In DNA form, the CDR3 reads TGCGCCAGCTCCAGGGCAGCCCCTAGCACAGATACGCAGTATTTT.

V gene TRBV4-1 combines with J gene TRBJ1-5; D possibly corresponds to TRBD1 (5 bases). The V and J ends lost 3 bases and 2 bases respectively, with 14 bases between them. This CDR3 comprises 16 residues. Germline CDR1 and CDR2: MGHRA and YSYEKL. CDR3 protein: CASSQGGGYGNQPQHF. The CDR3, as DNA: TGCGCCAGCAGCCAGGGGGGGGGATATGGCAATCAGCCCCAGCATTTT.

This clone was counted a single time. This chain connects TRBV20-1 to TRBJ2-7, with 9 bases lining up with TRBD1. J was trimmed by 8 bases and V by 3 bases; bases with no gene match: 5. The germline gives CDR1 DFQATT, CDR2 SNEGSKA (reference sequence). CDR3 size: 12 residues. CDR3 sequence (DNA): TGCAGTGCTAGTAACAGGGGGCGCCAGCAGTACTTC. This encodes CSASNRGRQQYF.

The table lists this clone with a few counts. The chain couples TRBV3-1 (or the pseudogene TRBV3-2) to TRBJ2-5; D is perhaps TRBD2 (6 bases). Trimming stripped 2 bases from V and 4 bases from J, with 17 bases between. The germline V gene has CDR1 LGHDT and CDR2 YNNKEL (reference sequence). There are 16 residues in the CDR3. The DNA of the CDR3 is TGTGCCAGCAGCCAAAGACTAGTCACAAGAGTAGAGACCCAGTACTTC. It yields the protein CASSQRLVTRVETQYF.

This clone came up once. The rearrangement links TRBV18 to TRBJ2-5; no clear D gene. This CDR3 has 13 amino acids. The germline V and J ends were trimmed by 3 bases and 7 bases, with 12 bases remaining between them. Germline V gives CDR1 KGHSH, CDR2 LQKENI. The CDR3 loop reads CASSPPLIGTQYF. For the CDR3, the DNA is TGTGCCAGCTCACCTCCCTTGATCGGGACCCAGTACTTC.

This CDR3 reads CSASRQGGSYGYTF. For the CDR3, the DNA is TGCAGTGCTAGTAGGCAGGGAGGTAGCTATGGCTACACCTTC. This chain links TRBV20-1 with TRBJ1-2; D might be TRBD1 (5 bases). The CDR3 runs to 14 residues. CDR1 is DFQATT and CDR2 is SNEGSKA in the germline V gene (reference sequence). The V gene lost 3 bases and the J gene lost 4 bases, with 15 bases spanning the gap.

The chain couples TRBV7-8 to TRBJ1-5, with D possibly TRBD1 on 6 matching bases. Germline V CDR1 and CDR2: SGHVS, FQNEAQ. CDR3 length: 13 residues. The V and J ends lost 4 bases and 4 bases respectively, with 8 bases between them. The CDR3 DNA sequence: TGTGCCAGCAGCTACGGACAGAATCAGCCCCAGCATTTT. Amino acid sequence: CASSYGQNQPQHF.

The chain carries TRBV3-1 (or the pseudogene TRBV3-2) and TRBJ1-2; maybe TRBD1 (6 bases). CDR1 is LGHDT, CDR2 YNNKEL, per germline (reference sequence). V was shortened by 4 bases and J by 8 bases, with 17 bases between the two germline ends. The CDR3 extends over 14 amino acids. The CDR3 nucleotides read TGTGCCAGCAGCCCTGACCTTTCCCAGGGGGGCTACACCTTC. Residues: CASSPDLSQGGYTF.

This rearrangement joins TRBV7-2 to TRBJ1-4; D remains ambiguous. The V end was cut by 1 base, the J end by 8 bases, with 11 bases between. The CDR3 has 14 residues. Germline assignment: CDR1 SGHTA and CDR2 FQGNSA. The CDR3 region is CASSLGGSKEKLFF. CDR3 coding DNA: TGTGCCAGCAGCTTAGGAGGGTCGAAGGAAAAACTGTTTTTT.

The gene calls are TRBV10-3 and TRBJ2-2, with 8 bases that match TRBD2. The J segment lost 2 bases and the V segment lost 10 bases, leaving 9 bases of the junction unmatched. The length of the CDR3 is 15 residues. Germline V CDR1 and CDR2: ENHRY, SYGVKD. The CDR3 nucleotides read TGTGCCACGGGGCGGGGGGTCCTTAACACCGGGGAGCTGTTTTTT. Translating gives CATGRGVLNTGELFF.

The chain links TRBV5-6 to TRBJ2-7, with D unresolved. The CDR3 totals 13 residues. Trimming removed 0 bases at V and 1 base at J, with 5 bases between. The germline V gene encodes CDR1 SGHDT and CDR2 YYEEEE. The CDR3 here is CASSLAFSYEQYF. CDR3 bases: TGTGCCAGCAGCTTGGCGTTTTCCTACGAGCAGTACTTC.

The genes are TRBV5-6 and TRBJ1-5; tentatively, D is TRBD1 (5 bases). CDR3 length equals 13 residues. V was pared by 4 bases and J by 6 bases, with 11 bases between. Germline CDR1 SGHDT, CDR2 YYEEEE. CDR3 sequence reads: CASSGTGSQPQHF. The CDR3 coding sequence is TGTGCCAGCAGCGGAACAGGTAGTCAGCCCCAGCATTTT.

The chain couples TRBV5-1 to TRBJ2-5; tentative D call: TRBD1 (5 bases). V lost 0 bases to trimming and J lost 2 bases, with 11 bases between them. Germline loops: CDR1 SGHRS, CDR2 YFSETQ. This CDR3 has 15 residues. The CDR3: CASSLEVGAQETQYF. The CDR3 DNA reads as TGCGCCAGCAGCTTGGAGGTTGGGGCACAAGAGACCCAGTACTTC.